A selection of T cell receptor beta chains follows, all from one sample in a study of OX40 agonist ivuxolimab in advanced cancers. The repertoire was sequenced with immunoSEQ multiplex PCR; TCRdb's copy has only in-frame clones and lacks some. The table shows tens of thousands of clones, with about 88% occurring only once. The sample in question was CD4+ or CD8+ T cells sorted from blood, obtained in a trial of the OX40 agonist ivuxolimab. Receptor source: an adult with an advanced solid tumor such as melanoma, head and neck, liver or kidney cancer. The CDR3 runs from the conserved cysteine through the conserved F or W. D genes are given only for firm matches. Rows may omit the clone size; those that give it use once, few, many or a size class.

d_call: NA; clone_size: NA; v_call: TRBV6-1; j_call: TRBJ1-3; cdr3_nt: TGCGCAACTAGGGGACCTGGAAACACCATATATTTT; cdr3_aa: CATRGPGNTIYF
d_call: NA; clone_size: NA; v_call: TRBV18; j_call: TRBJ1-2; cdr3_nt: TGTGCCAGCTCACCGTTTGGGCCGGAGACTAACTATGGCTACACCTTC; cdr3_aa: CASSPFGPETNYGYTF
d_call: NA; clone_size: few; v_call: TRBV28; j_call: TRBJ2-3; cdr3_nt: TGTGCCAGCAGTTTACCTAGCACAGATACGCAGTATTTT; cdr3_aa: CASSLPSTDTQYF
d_call: NA; clone_size: NA; v_call: TRBV5-1; j_call: TRBJ2-3; cdr3_nt: TGCGCCAGCAGCTTGGGTGTGGGGCCTTCAACAGATACGCAGTATTTT; cdr3_aa: CASSLGVGPSTDTQYF
d_call: TRBD1; clone_size: NA; v_call: TRBV6-5; j_call: TRBJ1-5; cdr3_nt: TGTGCCAGCAGTTACTCAGGACAGGGCAATCAGCCCCAGCATTTT; cdr3_aa: CASSYSGQGNQPQHF
d_call: TRBD2; clone_size: once; v_call: TRBV7-2; j_call: TRBJ2-5; cdr3_nt: TGTGCCAGCAGCCCTAGCGGGGTCCAAGAGACCCAGTACTTC; cdr3_aa: CASSPSGVQETQYF
d_call: TRBD1; clone_size: NA; v_call: TRBV5-1; j_call: TRBJ2-7; cdr3_nt: TGCGCCAGCAGCCCGACCCGACAGGGCTACGAGCAGTACTTC; cdr3_aa: CASSPTRQGYEQYF
d_call: NA; clone_size: NA; v_call: TRBV28; j_call: TRBJ2-7; cdr3_nt: TGTGCCAGCAGTTTATCAAGGTCGCAGTGGGAGATGGGAGGGCAGTACTTC; cdr3_aa: CASSLSRSQWEMGGQYF
d_call: TRBD1; clone_size: NA; v_call: TRBV19; j_call: TRBJ2-3; cdr3_nt: TGTGCCAGTTCCGGACAGGCCACAGATACGCAGTATTTT; cdr3_aa: CASSGQATDTQYF
d_call: TRBD2; clone_size: NA; v_call: TRBV11-3; j_call: TRBJ2-7; cdr3_nt: TGTGCCAGCAGCTTTCTAGGACTAGCGGGAGGGCCGAGTCGCGAGCAGTACTTC; cdr3_aa: CASSFLGLAGGPSREQYF
d_call: NA; clone_size: NA; v_call: TRBV7-3; j_call: TRBJ2-1; cdr3_nt: TGTGCCAGCAGCTTAAGTCCTAGCTCTGAGAATGAGCAGTTCTTC; cdr3_aa: CASSLSPSSENEQFF
d_call: TRBD1; clone_size: NA; v_call: TRBV7-9; j_call: TRBJ1-6; cdr3_nt: TGTGCCAGCAGCCCGACCGGGACAGGGAGGTCACCCCTCCACTTT; cdr3_aa: CASSPTGTGRSPLHF
d_call: TRBD2; clone_size: NA; v_call: TRBV2; j_call: TRBJ2-1; cdr3_nt: TGTGCCAGCAGTGAGGAGCGGGAGATCTTAAATGAGCAGTTCTTC; cdr3_aa: CASSEEREILNEQFF
d_call: TRBD1; clone_size: NA; v_call: TRBV5-1; j_call: TRBJ2-7; cdr3_nt: TGCGCCAGCAGCAAGGGACAGCCTTATGAGCAGTACTTC; cdr3_aa: CASSKGQPYEQYF
d_call: NA; clone_size: NA; v_call: TRBV28; j_call: TRBJ2-7; cdr3_nt: TGTGCCAGCCTCGGGGACGGGACCTACGAGCAGTACTTC; cdr3_aa: CASLGDGTYEQYF
d_call: NA; clone_size: NA; v_call: TRBV12-5; j_call: TRBJ2-1; cdr3_nt: TGTGCTAGTGGTTTCCAGGGCACCAATGAGCAGTTCTTC; cdr3_aa: CASGFQGTNEQFF
d_call: NA; clone_size: NA; v_call: TRBV6-1; j_call: TRBJ2-5; cdr3_nt: TGTGCCAGCAGTGAAGGGGTTTTCGAGACCCAGTACTTC; cdr3_aa: CASSEGVFETQYF
d_call: NA; clone_size: few; v_call: TRBV2; j_call: TRBJ1-2; cdr3_nt: TGTGCCAGCAGTGATTGGGCATCTCGCTACACCTTC; cdr3_aa: CASSDWASRYTF
d_call: NA; clone_size: NA; v_call: TRBV28; j_call: TRBJ2-1; cdr3_nt: TGTGCCAGCAGTTTACGGCGGATTGAGCAGTTCTTC; cdr3_aa: CASSLRRIEQFF
d_call: TRBD2; clone_size: NA; v_call: TRBV10-3; j_call: TRBJ2-7; cdr3_nt: TGTGCCATCAGCAACCCTCTAGCGGGAGTCTACGAGCAGTACTTC; cdr3_aa: CAISNPLAGVYEQYF
d_call: NA; clone_size: few; v_call: TRBV11-2; j_call: TRBJ1-2; cdr3_nt: TGTGCCAGCAGCTCCTTTCGTCTCAGGAACTATGGCTACACCTTC; cdr3_aa: CASSSFRLRNYGYTF
d_call: TRBD2; clone_size: NA; v_call: TRBV5-1; j_call: TRBJ2-3; cdr3_nt: TGCGCCAGCAGCTACAATAGCGGGAGGGCCGGGGCCACCAGATCTAGCACAGATACGCAGTATTTT; cdr3_aa: CASSYNSGRAGATRSSTDTQYF
d_call: NA; clone_size: NA; v_call: TRBV18; j_call: TRBJ1-2; cdr3_nt: TGTGCCAGCTCACCAAACCAAGGGACATACTATGGCTACACCTTC; cdr3_aa: CASSPNQGTYYGYTF
d_call: TRBD1; clone_size: NA; v_call: TRBV7-9; j_call: TRBJ1-2; cdr3_nt: TGTGCCAGCAGCTTTGGACAGGGGGCGCGGGGCTACACCTTC; cdr3_aa: CASSFGQGARGYTF
d_call: TRBD2; clone_size: NA; v_call: TRBV7-9; j_call: TRBJ2-2; cdr3_nt: TGTTCTTCCGGGAGGGGGTCCGGGGAGCTGTTTTTT; cdr3_aa: CSSGRGSGELFF
d_call: TRBD1; clone_size: NA; v_call: TRBV6-5; j_call: TRBJ1-1; cdr3_nt: TGTGCCAGCAGCCCACCCGGGACAGGTAGTTCTTTCTTT; cdr3_aa: CASSPPGTGSSFF
d_call: NA; clone_size: NA; v_call: TRBV15; j_call: TRBJ2-3; cdr3_nt: TGTGCCACCAGTCTAGAGGCAGATACGCAGTATTTT; cdr3_aa: CATSLEADTQYF
d_call: TRBD1; clone_size: few; v_call: TRBV2; j_call: TRBJ1-2; cdr3_nt: TGTGCCAGCAGTGTCACCATAACAGGGGGAGGCTACACCTTC; cdr3_aa: CASSVTITGGGYTF